The rows below give T cell receptor beta chains drawn from one sample of a study of blood T cell repertoires in COVID-19. Sequenced by immunoSEQ multiplex PCR; TCRdb stores in-frame clones only, minus some. Of about 49,000 clones in the sample, around 87% were seen once. What was sequenced was peripheral blood. The receptor source for this set is a man aged 40-50 years with active COVID-19. Each CDR3 is given with its conserved first and last residue. The order of the fields is J gene, V gene, D gene, clone size, CDR3 DNA, CDR3 protein. The D gene is left open where the match is weak. A clone size is listed for some rows: how often the clone was seen (once, few, many), or a class if it is expanded.

j_gene: TRBJ2-3
v_gene: TRBV6-1
d_gene: .
abundance: .
CDR3nt: TGTGCCAGCAGTGATGACTCTAGCACAGATACGCAGTATTTT
CDR3aa: CASSDDSSTDTQYF

j_gene: TRBJ2-2
v_gene: TRBV27
d_gene: .
abundance: .
CDR3nt: TGTGCCAGCAAGCGTACCGGGGAGCTGTTTTTT
CDR3aa: CASKRTGELFF

j_gene: TRBJ2-7
v_gene: TRBV5-1
d_gene: TRBD1
abundance: .
CDR3nt: TGCGCCAGCAGCCCGAGCGGGACAGGGGACATGGTTGGCTACGAGCAGTACTTC
CDR3aa: CASSPSGTGDMVGYEQYF

j_gene: TRBJ1-1
v_gene: TRBV12-3/TRBV12-4
d_gene: .
abundance: .
CDR3nt: TGTGCCAGCAGTTTAGCGGAGGGGTCTGAAGCTTTCTTT
CDR3aa: CASSLAEGSEAFF

j_gene: TRBJ1-5
v_gene: TRBV29-1
d_gene: .
abundance: .
CDR3nt: TGCAGCGTGGTTGACAGCTTCAATCAGCCCCAGCATTTT
CDR3aa: CSVVDSFNQPQHF

j_gene: TRBJ1-6
v_gene: TRBV27
d_gene: .
abundance: few
CDR3nt: TGTGCCAGCAGTTTCCGGGGGGGGAATTCACCCCTCCACTTT
CDR3aa: CASSFRGGNSPLHF

j_gene: TRBJ2-7
v_gene: TRBV27
d_gene: TRBD2
abundance: .
CDR3nt: TGTGCCAGCAGTTGGCAGCGGGAGATTCCCTACGAGCAGTACTTC
CDR3aa: CASSWQREIPYEQYF

j_gene: TRBJ1-2
v_gene: TRBV5-1
d_gene: .
abundance: .
CDR3nt: TGCGCCAGCAGCTTGGCCGTGGGCGCAGGTTTTGGCTACACCTTC
CDR3aa: CASSLAVGAGFGYTF

j_gene: TRBJ2-1
v_gene: TRBV24-1
d_gene: .
abundance: .
CDR3nt: TGTGCCACCCGATACGGGAACTACAATGAGCAGTTCTTC
CDR3aa: CATRYGNYNEQFF

j_gene: TRBJ2-7
v_gene: TRBV4-2
d_gene: .
abundance: .
CDR3nt: TGTGCCAGCAGCCCCCACCTGGACGGGGGTGGCTCCTACGAGCAGTACTTC
CDR3aa: CASSPHLDGGGSYEQYF

j_gene: TRBJ1-1
v_gene: TRBV30
d_gene: .
abundance: .
CDR3nt: TGTGCCTGGAGGGGGAGGGTCCCTAACACTGAAGCTTTCTTT
CDR3aa: CAWRGRVPNTEAFF

j_gene: TRBJ2-3
v_gene: TRBV2
d_gene: .
abundance: .
CDR3nt: TGTGCCAGCAGCCTCCGACTGAGAAGCACAGATACGCAGTATTTT
CDR3aa: CASSLRLRSTDTQYF

j_gene: TRBJ1-6
v_gene: TRBV30
d_gene: TRBD1
abundance: once
CDR3nt: TGTGCCTGGAAGACAGGGGGTGCCTCCTATAATTCACCCCTCCACTTT
CDR3aa: CAWKTGGASYNSPLHF

j_gene: TRBJ2-7
v_gene: TRBV15
d_gene: TRBD1
abundance: .
CDR3nt: TGTGCCACCAGCAGTGGGGTCGGAACAGGGGTCTACGAGCAGTACTTC
CDR3aa: CATSSGVGTGVYEQYF

j_gene: TRBJ2-3
v_gene: TRBV4-1
d_gene: TRBD1
abundance: .
CDR3nt: TGCGCCAGCAGCCAAGGAGGTACAGGGGCCATCACAGATACGCAGTATTTT
CDR3aa: CASSQGGTGAITDTQYF

j_gene: TRBJ1-2
v_gene: TRBV15
d_gene: .
abundance: once
CDR3nt: TGTGCCACCAGCAGAGATCTTGGCAGCGTCTATGGCTACACCTTC
CDR3aa: CATSRDLGSVYGYTF

j_gene: TRBJ2-5
v_gene: TRBV7-6
d_gene: TRBD2
abundance: .
CDR3nt: TGTGCCAGCAGCGTCAGACGTACGGGAGGGCTCCAAGAGACCCAGTACTTC
CDR3aa: CASSVRRTGGLQETQYF

j_gene: TRBJ1-5
v_gene: TRBV24-1
d_gene: TRBD1
abundance: .
CDR3nt: TGTGCCACCAGTGCAGGGGGAGGACCCAGCAATCAGCCCCAGCATTTT
CDR3aa: CATSAGGGPSNQPQHF

j_gene: TRBJ2-3
v_gene: TRBV6-6
d_gene: TRBD2
abundance: .
CDR3nt: TGTGCCAGCAGTCTAGCGGGAGGCATCACAGATACGCAGTATTTT
CDR3aa: CASSLAGGITDTQYF

j_gene: TRBJ2-5
v_gene: TRBV2
d_gene: TRBD2
abundance: .
CDR3nt: TGTGCCAGCAGCCTCACTAGCGGCCCCCAAGAGACCCAGTACTTC
CDR3aa: CASSLTSGPQETQYF

j_gene: TRBJ2-7
v_gene: TRBV7-8
d_gene: .
abundance: .
CDR3nt: TGTGCCAGCAGCTTAGCGCGGGTACGCCCGTACGAGCAGTACTTC
CDR3aa: CASSLARVRPYEQYF

j_gene: TRBJ1-4
v_gene: TRBV11-2
d_gene: TRBD1
abundance: .
CDR3nt: TGTGCCAGCAGCCTGGGACAGCCTGCAACTAATGAAAAACTGTTTTTT
CDR3aa: CASSLGQPATNEKLFF

j_gene: TRBJ2-3
v_gene: TRBV21-1
d_gene: .
abundance: .
CDR3nt: TGTGCCAGGGCCCTAAGGGGAGGGAGCGGGAGTACAGATACGCAGTATTTT
CDR3aa: CARALRGGSGSTDTQYF

j_gene: TRBJ2-7
v_gene: TRBV19
d_gene: TRBD2
abundance: .
CDR3nt: TGTGCCAGTAGCCCCGGGGGAGGGCCCGTTTCCTACGAGCAGTACTTC
CDR3aa: CASSPGGGPVSYEQYF

j_gene: TRBJ2-3
v_gene: TRBV9
d_gene: TRBD2
abundance: .
CDR3nt: TGTGCCAGCAGCCCCCGACTAGCGGGAGGTCGGAATACAGATACGCAGTATTTT
CDR3aa: CASSPRLAGGRNTDTQYF

j_gene: TRBJ1-5
v_gene: TRBV9
d_gene: TRBD1
abundance: once
CDR3nt: TGTGCCAGCAGCCCAGGGACAGACTATAGCAATCAGCCCCAGCATTTT
CDR3aa: CASSPGTDYSNQPQHF

j_gene: TRBJ2-3
v_gene: TRBV29-1
d_gene: TRBD2
abundance: .
CDR3nt: TGCAGCGTTGGGGTAGCGGGAGGGCCCGAAGATACGCAGTATTTT
CDR3aa: CSVGVAGGPEDTQYF

j_gene: TRBJ2-5
v_gene: TRBV27
d_gene: .
abundance: .
CDR3nt: TGTGCCAGCAGCCCCGCCGGGACACCAGAGACCCAGTACTTC
CDR3aa: CASSPAGTPETQYF

j_gene: TRBJ1-5
v_gene: TRBV10-1
d_gene: TRBD1
abundance: .
CDR3nt: TGCGCCAGCATTGACAGGGGAACAGGTCAGCCCCAGCATTTT
CDR3aa: CASIDRGTGQPQHF

j_gene: TRBJ2-7
v_gene: TRBV6-5
d_gene: TRBD1
abundance: .
CDR3nt: TGTGCCAGCAGGGGGGACAGCTGGGAGCAGTACTTC
CDR3aa: CASRGDSWEQYF

j_gene: TRBJ2-6
v_gene: TRBV11-2
d_gene: TRBD1
abundance: once
CDR3nt: TGTGCCAGCAGCTTCACAGGGGGCACACTCTCTGGGGCCAACGTCCTGACTTTC
CDR3aa: CASSFTGGTLSGANVLTF

j_gene: TRBJ1-5
v_gene: TRBV7-3
d_gene: .
abundance: .
CDR3nt: TGTGCCAGCAGCCGGGTCCACGGTCAGCCCCAGCATTTT
CDR3aa: CASSRVHGQPQHF

j_gene: TRBJ2-1
v_gene: TRBV24-1
d_gene: TRBD1
abundance: .
CDR3nt: TGTGCCACCAGTGATTTTGGGACAGGGGGCAATGAGCAGTTCTTC
CDR3aa: CATSDFGTGGNEQFF

j_gene: TRBJ1-5
v_gene: TRBV6-2/TRBV6-3
d_gene: .
abundance: .
CDR3nt: TGTGCCAGCAGTTACCGGATAGCAGGGGTGAATCAGCCCCAGCATTTT
CDR3aa: CASSYRIAGVNQPQHF

j_gene: TRBJ2-1
v_gene: TRBV5-1
d_gene: TRBD1
abundance: .
CDR3nt: TGCGCCAGCAGGAACCCTCTACAGGGGGCGTTATTCAATGAGCAGTTCTTC
CDR3aa: CASRNPLQGALFNEQFF

j_gene: TRBJ2-7
v_gene: TRBV7-9
d_gene: .
abundance: .
CDR3nt: TGTGCCAGCACCCCCTCAGGGGCAGGCGAGCAGTACTTC
CDR3aa: CASTPSGAGEQYF

j_gene: TRBJ2-1
v_gene: TRBV12-5
d_gene: TRBD1
abundance: few
CDR3nt: TGTGCTAGTGGTTTGGTAGAGGGGGCCATCAATGAGCAGTTCTTC
CDR3aa: CASGLVEGAINEQFF

j_gene: TRBJ2-7
v_gene: TRBV29-1
d_gene: .
abundance: .
CDR3nt: TGCAGCGTCGAACAGGCTGGCGAGCAGTACTTC
CDR3aa: CSVEQAGEQYF

j_gene: TRBJ1-1
v_gene: TRBV2
d_gene: .
abundance: .
CDR3nt: TGTGCCAGCAGTACCGAGGGTCACACTGAAGCTTTCTTT
CDR3aa: CASSTEGHTEAFF

j_gene: TRBJ1-2
v_gene: TRBV5-1
d_gene: .
abundance: medium-sized
CDR3nt: TGCGCCAGCAGCTTGGAAGCCACAGGGATGGGCTACTATGGCTACACCTTC
CDR3aa: CASSLEATGMGYYGYTF

j_gene: TRBJ1-5
v_gene: TRBV13
d_gene: TRBD1
abundance: .
CDR3nt: TGTGCCAGCAGCTTATCAGGGGGCTATAGCAATCAGCCCCAGCATTTT
CDR3aa: CASSLSGGYSNQPQHF

j_gene: TRBJ1-2
v_gene: TRBV6-5
d_gene: .
abundance: .
CDR3nt: TGTGCCAGCAGACAGGGAACCTATGGCTACACCTTC
CDR3aa: CASRQGTYGYTF

j_gene: TRBJ1-2
v_gene: TRBV27
d_gene: .
abundance: .
CDR3nt: TGTGCCAGCAGTTTAAGGGGCGACTATGGCTACACCTTC
CDR3aa: CASSLRGDYGYTF

j_gene: TRBJ2-1
v_gene: TRBV29-1
d_gene: TRBD2
abundance: .
CDR3nt: TGCAGCGTTGGCGGGAGCAGTTGGAGCGGTTCCTACAATGAGCAGTTCTTC
CDR3aa: CSVGGSSWSGSYNEQFF